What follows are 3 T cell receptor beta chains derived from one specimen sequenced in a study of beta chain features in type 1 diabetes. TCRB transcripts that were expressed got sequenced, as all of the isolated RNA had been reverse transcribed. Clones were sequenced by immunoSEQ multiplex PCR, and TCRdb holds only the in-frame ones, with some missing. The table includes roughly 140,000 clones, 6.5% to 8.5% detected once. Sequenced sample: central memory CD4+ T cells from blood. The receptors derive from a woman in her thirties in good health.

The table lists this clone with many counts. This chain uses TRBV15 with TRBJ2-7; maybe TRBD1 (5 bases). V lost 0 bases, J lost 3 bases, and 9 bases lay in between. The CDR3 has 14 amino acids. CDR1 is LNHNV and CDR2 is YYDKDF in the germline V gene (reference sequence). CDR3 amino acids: CATSRDRVGYEQYF. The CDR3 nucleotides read TGTGCCACCAGCAGAGACAGGGTCGGCTACGAGCAGTACTTC.

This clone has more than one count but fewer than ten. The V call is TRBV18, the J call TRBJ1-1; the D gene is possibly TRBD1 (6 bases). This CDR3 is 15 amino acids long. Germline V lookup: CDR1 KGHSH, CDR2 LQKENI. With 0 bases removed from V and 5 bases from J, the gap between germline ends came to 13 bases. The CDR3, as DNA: TGTGCCAGCTCACCACCTTCTCACAGGGAGACTGAAGCTTTCTTT. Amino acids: CASSPPSHRETEAFF.

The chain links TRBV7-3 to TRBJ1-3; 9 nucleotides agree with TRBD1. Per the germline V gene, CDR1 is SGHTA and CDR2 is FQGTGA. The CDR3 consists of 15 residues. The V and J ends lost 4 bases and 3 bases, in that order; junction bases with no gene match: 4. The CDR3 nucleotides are TGTGCCAGCAGCTCCGGGACAGGGTTTGGAAACACCATATATTTT. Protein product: CASSSGTGFGNTIYF.